The rows below give T cell receptor beta chains drawn from one sample of a study of identical twins. TCRdb analysed the 5' RACE reads with MiXCR anew, one entry per CDR3 protein. Here the sample spans 1,800,000 or so distinct CDR3 sequences, about 30% being singletons. The sequenced material came from cord blood. Every receptor here comes from a newborn girl in good health. Each CDR3 is given with its conserved first and last residue. The D gene is left open where the match is weak. Size is stated for part of the rows, as once, few or many counts, or as a class when the clone is expanded.

abundance	j_gene	v_gene	d_gene	CDR3nt	CDR3aa
few	TRBJ2-1	TRBV7-8	TRBD2	TGTGCCAGCAGCTCTCTAGCGGGAGCTCATTATGAGCAGTTCTTC	CASSSLAGAHYEQFF
NA	TRBJ2-1	TRBV2	TRBD2	TGTGCCAGCAGAGGGACTAGCGGGGGGAATGAGCAGTTCTTC	CASRGTSGGNEQFF
NA	TRBJ2-7	TRBV27	NA	TGTGCCAGCAACCAGGGGACCTACGAGCAGTACTTC	CASNQGTYEQYF
NA	TRBJ2-1	TRBV2	NA	TGTGCCAGCAGTGAGTGGGGCAGCTCCTACAATGAGCAGTTCTTC	CASSEWGSSYNEQFF
few	TRBJ1-1	TRBV11-2	TRBD1	TGTGCCAGCAGCCGGACAGGGCGCGGAGCTTTCTTT	CASSRTGRGAFF
few	TRBJ1-4	TRBV30	NA	TGTGCCTGGAGTGTTGGGTCCTTTTCAACTAATGAAAAACTGTTTTTT	CAWSVGSFSTNEKLFF
few	TRBJ1-1	TRBV10-3	NA	TGTGCCATCAGTGACAGCGAGGGCACTGAAGCTTTCTTT	CAISDSEGTEAFF
few	TRBJ2-3	TRBV5-1	TRBD1	TGCGCCAGCAGCCGGGACAGACCCACAGATACGCAGTATTTT	CASSRDRPTDTQYF
few	TRBJ2-7	TRBV20-1	NA	TGCAGTGCTAGAGATCGGGCGGAAGCTTACGAGCAGTACTTC	CSARDRAEAYEQYF
many	TRBJ2-7	TRBV5-1	NA	TGCGCCAGCAGCCCATGGACTATCTACGAGCAGTACTTC	CASSPWTIYEQYF
NA	TRBJ2-1	TRBV12-3/TRBV12-4	NA	TGTGCCAGCAGTTTGAGAAGAGCGAGAGGGGATGAGCAGTTCTTC	CASSLRRARGDEQFF
NA	TRBJ1-1	TRBV20-1	NA	TGCAGTGCTATGGACTCTAACACTGAAGCTTTCTTT	CSAMDSNTEAFF
NA	TRBJ2-5	TRBV12-3/TRBV12-4	TRBD2	TGTGCCAGCAGTCCCCTTAGCGGGGATCAAGAGACCCAGTACTTC	CASSPLSGDQETQYF
many	TRBJ2-7	TRBV6-5	NA	TGTGCCAGCAGTTACTCGATGGCCACAGGGTCTACCTACGAGCAGTACTTC	CASSYSMATGSTYEQYF
many	TRBJ2-3	TRBV29-1	NA	TGCAGCGTTCCCAAACTCCCACCCCGCACAGATACGCAGTATTTT	CSVPKLPPRTDTQYF
NA	TRBJ2-3	TRBV20-1	NA	TGCAGTGCCCAAAGCACAGATACGCAGTATTTT	CSAQSTDTQYF